One sample yielded the 9 T cell receptor beta chains listed below, sequenced in a study of blood T cell repertoires in COVID-19. Assay used: immunoSEQ multiplex PCR; TCRdb lists only in-frame clones, some missing. The table records 350,000 or so clones, about 86% of them present only once. The sequenced sample consisted of PBMCs or T cells enriched from blood (not recorded which). The receptors stem from a woman in her forties with acute COVID-19.

J is TRBJ2-5 and V is TRBV10-3; the match to TRBD2 covers 7 bases. The germline V gene has CDR1 ENHRY and CDR2 SYGVKD. The CDR3 loop spans 14 amino acids. Unmatched junction bases numbered 11, after V lost 8 bases and J lost 5 bases. The CDR3 spells CAISSQGGRETQYF. The CDR3 DNA follows: TGTGCCATCTCCTCCCAGGGAGGGAGGGAGACCCAGTACTTC.

The chain is built from TRBV27 and TRBJ1-2; TRBD1 might be the D (6 bases). The length of the CDR3 is 15 residues. Per germline, CDR1 MNHEY and CDR2 SMNVEV (reference sequence). V lost 4 bases and J 2 bases, leaving 14 bases between the germline ends. The CDR3 region is CASSSHRASNYGYTF. The CDR3 DNA reads as TGTGCCAGCAGTTCACACAGGGCCTCAAACTATGGCTACACCTTC.

This clone was picked up a small number of times. The chain links TRBV2 to TRBJ2-7; 7 bases agree with TRBD1. Unmatched junction bases numbered 16, after V lost 8 bases and J lost 6 bases. Germline lookup yields CDR1 SNHLY and CDR2 FYNNEI. The CDR3 runs to 15 residues. Here the CDR3 DNA reads TGTGCCAGCGGGAACAGGGGAGTATCGCTACGCGAGCAGTACTTC. This translates into CASGNRGVSLREQYF.

This chain joins TRBV5-1 and TRBJ1-2; D ambiguous. V was trimmed by 0 bases and J by 7 bases, leaving 19 bases between them. The V gene's germline CDR1 is SGHRS and CDR2 YFSETQ. This CDR3 spans 16 amino acids. The CDR3 DNA sequence: TGCGCCAGCAGCTTGGCCCAACCTCGGGATCCAGGTGGCTACACCTTC. Encoded protein: CASSLAQPRDPGGYTF.

J is TRBJ1-5 and V is TRBV2; 11 nucleotides match TRBD1. CDR3 length equals 14 residues. Germline assignment: CDR1 SNHLY and CDR2 FYNNEI. Trimming took 7 bases from V and 7 from J; bases not matched to a gene: 6. CDR3 in DNA: TGTGCCAGCAAAGGACAGGGGGCTTCGCAGCCCCAGCATTTT. Amino acids: CASKGQGASQPQHF.

CDR3 nucleotides: TGTGCCAGCAGCCAATGGGACAGTGAAGCTTTCTTT. It translates to CASSQWDSEAFF. The J gene is TRBJ1-1, the V gene TRBV5-8; 7 bases agree with TRBD1. Germline V gene lookup returns CDR1 SGHTS and CDR2 YDEGEE. The CDR3 has 12 amino acids. V shed 4 bases, J shed 7 bases, and the junction held 4 bases outside the gene matches.

This sequence joins TRBV12-3 or TRBV12-4 and TRBJ1-2; no firm D call. V lost 1 base, J lost 8 bases, and 11 bases lay in between. The CDR3 loop spans 13 amino acids. The chain's CDR3 is CASSLGTTGGYTF. In DNA form, the CDR3 reads TGTGCCAGCAGTTTAGGGACCACGGGGGGCTACACCTTC.

The genes are TRBV7-9 and TRBJ2-3; 16 positions match TRBD2. Germline assignment: CDR1 SEHNR and CDR2 FQNEAQ (reference sequence). The CDR3 has 18 amino acids. J gave up 6 bases and V 0 bases, and 6 bases lay outside the gene matches. CDR3 in DNA: TGTGCCAGCAGCTTAGCCGGGACTAGCGGGGGGGCCATGGATACGCAGTATTTT. Translated, it gives CASSLAGTSGGAMDTQYF. Complete variable domain (other parts from reference TRBV7-9 and TRBJ2-3): DTGVSQNPRHKITKRGQNVTFRCDPISEHNRLYWYRQTLGQGPEFLTYFQNEAQLEKSRLLSDRFSAERPKGSFSTLEIQRTEQGDSAMYLCASSLAGTSGGAMDTQYFGPGTRLTVL.

The count of this clone is one. This chain joins TRBV15 and TRBJ2-3; 10 positions match TRBD2. Germline-derived CDR1 and CDR2 are LNHNV and YYDKDF (reference sequence). The CDR3 has 16 amino acids. V gave up 2 bases and J gave up 2 bases; unmatched junction bases: 4. CDR3 sequence reads: CATSRKLAGSTDTQYF. The CDR3 DNA follows: TGTGCCACCAGCAGAAAACTAGCGGGATCCACAGATACGCAGTATTTT.